This TCR beta chain was obtained from a study of T cell responses to AZD1222 COVID-19 vaccine. Study as a whole: Pooling was applied to second doses at about 4 or about 12 weeks. Study results and limitations: It should be noted that donors were predominantly white British and more often female, and clonal diversity was possibly underestimated. Repertoire samples came only from after the peak T cell response. Distributed over spike, vaccine-associated CD4 TCRs predominated at 160-218 and 743-854.

As concerns this clone: Its antigen remains unknown.

Method: immunoSEQ multiplex PCR; TCRdb's copy keeps in-frame clones and lacks some. Of 70,000 or so clones listed, about 80% are singletons. Trimming took 0 bases from V and 2 from J, leaving 11 bases between them. The germline gives CDR1 MGHRA, CDR2 YSYEKL. The CDR3 spans 15 residues. The sequences come from peripheral blood, collected on day 0 of AZD1222 vaccination. The receptor was isolated from an adult in good health. The chain uses TRBV4-1 and TRBJ2-7; D unclear. The CDR3 loop is CASSQEAGRPYEQYF. DNA for the CDR3: TGCGCCAGCAGCCAAGAGGCAGGACGACCCTACGAGCAGTACTTC.